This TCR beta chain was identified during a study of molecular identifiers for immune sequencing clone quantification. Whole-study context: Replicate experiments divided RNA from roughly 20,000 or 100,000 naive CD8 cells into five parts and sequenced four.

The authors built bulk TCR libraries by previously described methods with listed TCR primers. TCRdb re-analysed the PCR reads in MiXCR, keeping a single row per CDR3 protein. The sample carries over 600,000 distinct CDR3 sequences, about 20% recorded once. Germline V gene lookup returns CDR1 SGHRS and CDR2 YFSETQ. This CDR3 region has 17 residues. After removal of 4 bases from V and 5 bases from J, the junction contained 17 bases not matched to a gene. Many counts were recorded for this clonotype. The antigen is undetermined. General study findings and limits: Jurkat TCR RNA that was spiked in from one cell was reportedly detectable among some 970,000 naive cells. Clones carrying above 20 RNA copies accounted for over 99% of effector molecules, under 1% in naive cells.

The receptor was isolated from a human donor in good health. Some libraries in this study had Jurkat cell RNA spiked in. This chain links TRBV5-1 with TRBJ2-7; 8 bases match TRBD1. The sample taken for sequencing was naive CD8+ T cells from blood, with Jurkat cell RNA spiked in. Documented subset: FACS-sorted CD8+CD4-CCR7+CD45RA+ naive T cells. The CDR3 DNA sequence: TGCGCCAGCAGCCCCCTGGGTTGGACAGGGTCTTTGGACGAGCAGTACTTC. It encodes CASSPLGWTGSLDEQYF.